These 22 T cell receptor beta chains were all obtained from the same sample, sequenced in a study of T-cell memory formation after mild COVID-19. One entry per CDR3 protein results from TCRdb running MiXCR on the 5' RACE reads. The repertoire holds fewer than 250,000 distinct CDR3 sequences, with 27% as singletons. Source material: PBMCs or a T cell subset sorted from them (not recorded which). The receptors shown here come from an adult woman who had mild COVID-19 (a few samples of this study predate the infection). Cell type and time point are not known.

The chain combines TRBV20-1 with TRBJ2-1, with D possibly TRBD2 on 5 matching bases. V was pared by 5 bases and J by 0 bases, with 14 bases between. CDR3 length: 15 amino acids. Germline-derived CDR1 and CDR2 are DFQATT and SNEGSKA (reference sequence). Here the CDR3 DNA reads TGCAGTGCTCCCGATTTTGGGAGCTCCTACAATGAGCAGTTCTTC. Translating it yields CSAPDFGSSYNEQFF.

V usage is TRBV4-1 and J usage is TRBJ2-2; TRBD2 is a possible D gene (7 bases). The germline V gene has CDR1 MGHRA and CDR2 YSYEKL. V lost 7 bases and J lost 0, with 24 bases in between. The CDR3 extends over 19 amino acids. CDR3 nucleotide sequence: TGCGCCAGCAAAGGGGGGGGGCCCTCCACTCAATCGAACACCGGGGAGCTGTTTTTT. Translated: CASKGGGPSTQSNTGELFF.

The chain couples TRBV7-9 to TRBJ2-1; the match to TRBD1 covers 9 bases. Unmatched junction bases numbered 11, after V lost 5 bases and J lost 6 bases. Germline V gene sequence: CDR1 SEHNR, CDR2 FQNEAQ (reference sequence). This CDR3 has 16 residues. In DNA, the CDR3 is TGTGCCAGCAGCGCCTCGGACAGGGGTTATTTCAATGAGCAGTTCTTC. It translates to CASSASDRGYFNEQFF.

This clonotype was observed a few times. This chain connects TRBV30 to TRBJ2-7, with a weak D call TRBD1 (5 bases). V was trimmed by 3 bases and J by 0 bases, leaving 9 bases between them. The CDR3 has 13 amino acids. Germline V CDR1 and CDR2: GTSNPN, SVGIG (reference sequence). The CDR3 DNA follows: TGTGCCTGGAGGGACATTGTCTCCTACGAGCAGTACTTC. As protein: CAWRDIVSYEQYF.

The chain uses TRBV6-2 or TRBV6-3 and TRBJ2-1; 11 bases are a match to TRBD2. Germline assignment: CDR1 MNHEY and CDR2 SVGEGT. This CDR3 is 16 amino acids long. Trimming took 2 bases from V and 4 from J; bases not matched to a gene: 4. In DNA form, the CDR3 reads TGTGCCAGCAGTTACCCGACTAGCGGGATTTACAATGAGCAGTTCTTC. It yields the protein CASSYPTSGIYNEQFF.

The V and J genes are TRBV19 and TRBJ2-4; TRBD2 is a possible D gene (6 bases). CDR1 and CDR2 from the germline V gene are LNHDA and SQIVND (reference sequence). The CDR3 has 14 amino acids. Deletions cut 5 bases from V and 7 bases from J, with 15 bases between. For the CDR3, the DNA is TGTGCCAGTAGTTTCGCGAGCGGGTGGAACATTCAGTACTTC. It encodes CASSFASGWNIQYF.

The chain uses TRBV6-2 or TRBV6-3 and TRBJ2-1; weak D call: TRBD2 (5 bases). The CDR3 length is 15 residues. V dropped 0 bases and J dropped 15 bases, with 21 bases sitting between them. Per the germline V gene, CDR1 is MNHEY and CDR2 is SVGEGT. The CDR3 DNA reads as TGTGCCAGCAGTTACTCGGCTAGCAATAAACCCCGGCCGTTCTTC. It codes for CASSYSASNKPRPFF.

The genes are TRBV28 and TRBJ2-5; 7 bases match TRBD1. The germline V gene has CDR1 MDHEN and CDR2 SYDVKM. V lost 5 bases and J lost 4; bases outside the gene matches: 10. The CDR3 sequence is 15 residues long. In DNA form, the CDR3 reads TGTGCCAGCAGTCAGGGACAGATATCTAGAGAGACCCAGTACTTC. This codes for CASSQGQISRETQYF.

This clonotype was counted between two and nine times. The chain links TRBV12-3 or TRBV12-4 to TRBJ2-2; 8 bases map to TRBD1. V dropped 8 bases and J dropped 4; count of bases not matched to a gene: 6. The length of the CDR3 is 14 residues. CDR3 sequence: CASRDRTLTGELFF. DNA of the CDR3: TGTGCCAGCCGGGACAGGACCCTCACCGGGGAGCTGTTTTTT.

The chain is built from TRBV12-3 or TRBV12-4 and TRBJ2-1; possible D gene TRBD2, 5 bases. The ends were cut back, 5 bases at V and 6 bases at J, with 17 bases in the middle. The CDR3 has 15 amino acids. CDR3 in amino acids: CASSLRTPTPNEQFF. CDR3 in DNA: TGTGCCAGCAGTCTGAGGACTCCCACCCCCAATGAGCAGTTCTTC.

V and J are TRBV30 and TRBJ2-1; 7 positions agree with TRBD2. The V segment lost 0 bases and the J segment 10 bases; nucleotides outside the gene matches: 6. CDR1 is GTSNPN, CDR2 SVGIG, per germline (reference sequence). This CDR3 is 13 amino acids long. This CDR3 is CAWSVRLAGEQFF. The CDR3 DNA reads TGTGCCTGGAGTGTACGACTAGCAGGAGAGCAGTTCTTC.

The chain is built from TRBV5-1 and TRBJ2-5; TRBD1 aligns across 7 bases. CDR1 and CDR2 (germline): SGHRS, YFSETQ. The CDR3 length is 14 residues. The V segment lost 4 bases and the J segment 6 bases; nucleotides outside the gene matches: 9. The CDR3 sequence is CASSLGTASKTQYF. DNA of the CDR3: TGCGCCAGCAGCCTCGGGACAGCTTCGAAGACCCAGTACTTC. Based on the CDR3 plus reference TRBV5-1 and TRBJ2-5, the full variable domain is KAGVTQTPRYLIKTRGQQVTLSCSPISGHRSVSWYQQTPGQGLQFLFEYFSETQRNKGNFPGRFSGRQFSNSRSEMNVSTLELGDSALYLCASSLGTASKTQYFGPGTRLLVL.

The chain recombines TRBV29-1 with TRBJ2-5; D unresolved. Germline V gives CDR1 SQVTM, CDR2 ANQGSEA. Trimming stripped 7 bases from V and 2 bases from J, with 11 bases between. CDR3 length: 12 residues. The CDR3 sequence is CSAHERQETQYF. The CDR3 region has the DNA TGCAGCGCCCATGAGCGACAAGAGACCCAGTACTTC.

The chain links TRBV6-5 to TRBJ2-3; the D gene is possibly TRBD2 (5 bases). Trimming shortened V by 0 bases and J by 4 bases, and 11 bases separated the two germline ends. The CDR3 runs to 15 residues. Per the germline V gene, CDR1 is MNHEY and CDR2 is SVGAGI. The CDR3 here is CASSYSRGWADTQYF. DNA of the CDR3: TGTGCCAGCAGTTACTCCCGAGGGTGGGCAGATACGCAGTATTTT.

This clonotype came up a few times. This chain links TRBV4-1 with TRBJ1-4; D uncertain. This CDR3 is built from 11 residues. The germline V and J ends were trimmed by 4 bases and 10 bases, with 7 bases remaining between them. Germline V gene sequence: CDR1 MGHRA, CDR2 YSYEKL. This CDR3 is CASSRQRKLFF. In DNA form, the CDR3 reads TGCGCCAGCAGCCGGCAGAGAAAACTGTTTTTT.

This sequence joins TRBV11-3 and TRBJ2-7, with TRBD2 identical over 7 bases. V dropped 8 bases and J dropped 3; count of bases not matched to a gene: 10. Germline V gives CDR1 SGHNT, CDR2 YENEEA. The length of the CDR3 is 14 residues. CDR3 bases: TGTGCCAGCTCTCCGGAGGCTAGCGGCTACGAGCAGTACTTC. Translated, it gives CASSPEASGYEQYF.

This chain joins TRBV27 and TRBJ1-3; weak D call: TRBD1 (6 bases). The CDR3 spans 14 residues. In germline, CDR1 is MNHEY, CDR2 SMNVEV (reference sequence). V gave up 7 bases and J gave up 0 bases, with 10 bases separating them. The CDR3 here is CASMGGFSGNTIYF. CDR3 DNA: TGTGCCAGCATGGGGGGCTTCTCTGGAAACACCATATATTTT.

The chain combines TRBV9 with TRBJ2-5; 7 nucleotides line up with TRBD2. V trimming: 3 bases; J trimming: 1 base; junction bases outside the gene matches: 6. There are 15 residues in the CDR3. The germline V gene has CDR1 SGDLS and CDR2 YYNGEE. CDR3 sequence: CASSGSGTIQETQYF. The CDR3 DNA sequence: TGTGCCAGCAGCGGATCCGGGACTATCCAAGAGACCCAGTACTTC.

The sample holds a few counts of this clonotype. The rearrangement links TRBV6-2 or TRBV6-3 to TRBJ2-5; 8 positions match TRBD2. The germline V gene has CDR1 MNHEY and CDR2 SVGEGT. The CDR3 is 16 residues long. V was clipped by 8 bases and J by 5 bases; unmatched bases: 16. This CDR3 is CASQGTIAGTRETQYF. As DNA, the CDR3 is TGTGCCAGCCAGGGGACCATAGCGGGAACACGGGAGACCCAGTACTTC.

The V and J genes are TRBV5-1 and TRBJ2-3; 9 nucleotides agree with TRBD1. Germline V gene lookup returns CDR1 SGHRS and CDR2 YFSETQ. V gave up 4 bases and J gave up 6 bases; unmatched junction bases: 9. The CDR3 is 15 amino acids. The CDR3 protein is CASSTGTGFSDTQYF. In DNA form, the CDR3 reads TGCGCCAGCAGCACCGGGACAGGGTTTTCGGATACGCAGTATTTT.

The genes are TRBV7-9 and TRBJ1-1; no reliable D call. V dropped 4 bases and J dropped 3 bases, with 9 bases sitting between them. This CDR3 has 13 residues. The germline gives CDR1 SEHNR, CDR2 FQNEAQ (reference sequence). CDR3 DNA sequence: TGTGCCAGCAGCTCAACTATAGACACTGAAGCTTTCTTT. Translated, it gives CASSSTIDTEAFF.

This chain connects TRBV9 to TRBJ2-3, with TRBD2 matching over 11 bases. J lost 5 bases, V lost 0 bases, and 14 bases had no gene match. The CDR3 has 19 amino acids. CDR1 and CDR2 from the germline V gene are SGDLS and YYNGEE. The CDR3 sequence is CASSVEKTLRTSGGDTQYF. The CDR3 nucleotides read TGTGCCAGCAGCGTAGAGAAAACTCTGAGAACTAGCGGGGGAGATACGCAGTATTTT.